This TCR beta chain derives from a study of OX40 agonist ivuxolimab in advanced cancers. Germline CDR1 is LNHNV and CDR2 is YYDKDF (reference sequence). V lost 3 bases and J 7 bases, leaving 9 bases between the germline ends. This CDR3 is built from 13 residues. Turning to this clone: What it binds is unknown.

Assay: immunoSEQ multiplex PCR; the TCRdb copy retains only in-frame clones and omits some. The sample contains under 65,000 clones, around 84% of which appear only once. Study-level points and caveats: Some nonresponders also had low normalized T-cell clonal expansion.

Sequenced material: CD4+ or CD8+ T cells sorted from blood, taken in a trial of the OX40 agonist ivuxolimab. The V and J genes are TRBV15 and TRBJ1-4, with D unresolved. The sequence derives from an adult with an advanced solid tumor such as melanoma, head and neck, liver or kidney cancer. Here the CDR3 reads CATSRSLTEKLFF. The CDR3 DNA is TGTGCCACCAGCAGGTCCCTCACTGAAAAACTGTTTTTT.